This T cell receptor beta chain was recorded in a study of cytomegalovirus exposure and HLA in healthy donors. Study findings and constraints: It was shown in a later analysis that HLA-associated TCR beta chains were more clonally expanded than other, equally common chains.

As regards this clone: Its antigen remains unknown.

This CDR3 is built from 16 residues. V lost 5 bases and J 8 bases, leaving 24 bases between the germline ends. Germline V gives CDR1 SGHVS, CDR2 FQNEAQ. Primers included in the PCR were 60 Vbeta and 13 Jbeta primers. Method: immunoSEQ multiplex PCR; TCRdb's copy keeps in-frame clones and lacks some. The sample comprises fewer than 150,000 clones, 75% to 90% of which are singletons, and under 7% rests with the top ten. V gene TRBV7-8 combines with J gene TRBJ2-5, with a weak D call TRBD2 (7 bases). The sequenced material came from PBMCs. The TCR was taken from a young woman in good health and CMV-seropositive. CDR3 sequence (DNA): TGTGCCAGCAGCACGGAGGGGGGGGTGGGGGGCATAACCCAGTACTTC. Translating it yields CASSTEGGVGGITQYF.